This TCR beta chain was sequenced in a study of blood T cell repertoires in COVID-19. Study-wide context: Acute and convalescent COVID-19 samples came from the United States, Italy and Spain. The cDNA or gDNA used as material had been derived from T cells, B-cell-depleted T cells, or PBMCs.

Germline lookup yields CDR1 MDHEN and CDR2 SYDVKM. With 7 bases removed from V and 6 bases from J, the gap between germline ends came to 15 bases. The CDR3 is 14 amino acids. In the study's own analysis: Amplification from reference gene primers served as the basis for estimated nucleated cell counts. Profiled with immunoSEQ multiplex PCR; TCRdb holds only in-frame clones, not every one. From that table come the V and J calls and clone size; the DNA was used to work out D and trimming. The sample contains 55,000 to 65,000 clones, around 92% of which appear only once. The chain is built from TRBV28 and TRBJ1-4; D call uncertain. This receptor was identified in a human donor in a cohort sampled during active COVID-19. Sequenced input: peripheral blood. For the CDR3, the DNA is TGTGCCAGCACCTACGGCGGGTGGGATGAAAAACTGTTTTTT. The encoded protein is CASTYGGWDEKLFF.